These T cell receptor beta chains were read from a single sample in a study of regulatory T cells in long-lasting Graves disease. Via MiXCR, TCRdb re-called the multiplex PCR reads, giving one row per CDR3 protein. Found here are about 400,000 distinct CDR3 sequences, roughly 17% of them singletons; the top ten hold around 20%. This sample was shared with a second study, whose subject was T cells in Graves' hyperthyroidism and ophthalmopathy.

The specimen was peripheral blood mononuclear cells (PBMCs), collected at new diagnosis, from a patient treated with antithyroid drugs. The receptor set was obtained from a woman aged 18-29 years with Graves disease. Each CDR3 is given with its conserved first and last residue. Each record gives: J gene, D gene, clone size, V gene, CDR3 protein, CDR3 DNA. A D gene is named only where the DNA matches it firmly. Size tells how often a clone was seen (once, few, many) or the class of an expanded clone, and some rows leave it out.

J gene: TRBJ1-4
D gene: TRBD1
clone size: few
V gene: TRBV12-3/TRBV12-4
CDR3 protein: CASRPTGGTNEKLFF
CDR3 DNA: TGTGCCAGCAGGCCTACAGGGGGTACTAATGAAAAACTGTTTTTT

J gene: TRBJ2-1
D gene: -
clone size: -
V gene: TRBV9
CDR3 protein: CASSVAGNNEQFF
CDR3 DNA: TGTGCCAGCAGCGTAGCAGGGAACAATGAGCAGTTCTTC

J gene: TRBJ1-6
D gene: -
clone size: many
V gene: TRBV3-1
CDR3 protein: CASSQEFQVIGDSPLHF
CDR3 DNA: TGTGCCAGCAGCCAAGAATTTCAGGTAATCGGAGATTCACCCCTCCACTTT

J gene: TRBJ1-3
D gene: -
clone size: -
V gene: TRBV7-2
CDR3 protein: CASSPGLFSGNTIYF
CDR3 DNA: TGTGCCAGCAGCCCGGGACTGTTCTCTGGAAACACCATATATTTT

J gene: TRBJ1-1
D gene: -
clone size: many
V gene: TRBV7-7
CDR3 protein: CASSLRGLTGAETEAFF
CDR3 DNA: TGTGCTAGCAGCTTACGGGGTCTGACGGGGGCGGAAACTGAAGCTTTCTTT

J gene: TRBJ1-1
D gene: TRBD1
clone size: -
V gene: TRBV12-3/TRBV12-4
CDR3 protein: CASSQLGQEEAFF
CDR3 DNA: TGTGCCAGCAGCCAACTGGGACAGGAGGAAGCTTTCTTT

J gene: TRBJ2-7
D gene: TRBD2
clone size: few
V gene: TRBV6-1
CDR3 protein: CASSRTPGRGEQYF
CDR3 DNA: TGTGCCAGCAGCCGAACACCAGGGAGGGGCGAGCAGTACTTC

J gene: TRBJ2-7
D gene: TRBD1
clone size: few
V gene: TRBV6-5
CDR3 protein: CASSYIPGTGGYEQYF
CDR3 DNA: TGTGCCAGCAGTTACATCCCCGGGACAGGGGGCTACGAGCAGTACTTC

J gene: TRBJ1-6
D gene: -
clone size: once
V gene: TRBV29-1
CDR3 protein: CSVGGGSSTPLHF
CDR3 DNA: TGCAGCGTTGGCGGGGGATCCAGTACACCCCTCCACTTT

J gene: TRBJ2-3
D gene: -
clone size: many
V gene: TRBV7-9
CDR3 protein: CASSREISGRQTDTQYF
CDR3 DNA: TGTGCCAGCAGTAGAGAAATATCGGGCAGACAAACAGATACGCAGTATTTT

J gene: TRBJ1-1
D gene: -
clone size: -
V gene: TRBV28
CDR3 protein: CASTSGLEAEAFF
CDR3 DNA: TGTGCCAGCACTTCGGGGTTAGAGGCTGAAGCTTTCTTT

J gene: TRBJ2-2
D gene: -
clone size: many
V gene: TRBV28
CDR3 protein: CASSLGAFATLTNTGELFF
CDR3 DNA: TGTGCCAGCAGTTTAGGAGCCTTCGCCACACTGACGAACACCGGGGAGCTGTTTTTT

J gene: TRBJ1-2
D gene: TRBD1
clone size: many
V gene: TRBV9
CDR3 protein: CASSVDRGFHGYTF
CDR3 DNA: TGTGCCAGCAGCGTGGACAGGGGGTTTCACGGCTACACCTTC

J gene: TRBJ2-1
D gene: TRBD1
clone size: many
V gene: TRBV7-9
CDR3 protein: CASSLDTGGFYNEQFF
CDR3 DNA: TGTGCCAGCAGCTTAGATACAGGGGGATTCTACAATGAGCAGTTCTTC

J gene: TRBJ2-1
D gene: TRBD2
clone size: few
V gene: TRBV6-2/TRBV6-3
CDR3 protein: CASSPTSRNEQFF
CDR3 DNA: TGTGCCAGCAGCCCGACTAGCAGGAATGAGCAGTTCTTC

J gene: TRBJ2-7
D gene: TRBD2
clone size: few
V gene: TRBV6-2/TRBV6-3
CDR3 protein: CASSYSDPGLAIREQYF
CDR3 DNA: TGTGCCAGCAGTTACTCCGACCCGGGACTAGCGATCCGTGAGCAGTACTTC

J gene: TRBJ1-2
D gene: -
clone size: many
V gene: TRBV2
CDR3 protein: CASSVFDVGGYTF
CDR3 DNA: TGTGCCAGCAGTGTATTTGATGTGGGAGGCTACACCTTC

J gene: TRBJ2-3
D gene: -
clone size: many
V gene: TRBV4-1
CDR3 protein: CASSQETGPSTDTQYF
CDR3 DNA: TGTGCCAGCAGCCAAGAAACGGGACCTAGCACAGATACGCAGTATTTT

J gene: TRBJ2-2
D gene: -
clone size: -
V gene: TRBV9
CDR3 protein: CASSPRAGAGTGELFF
CDR3 DNA: TGTGCCAGCAGCCCCAGGGCGGGGGCCGGCACCGGGGAGCTGTTTTTT

J gene: TRBJ2-1
D gene: TRBD2
clone size: few
V gene: TRBV6-1
CDR3 protein: CASGGSGSSYNEQFF
CDR3 DNA: TGTGCCAGCGGTGGTAGCGGGAGCTCCTACAATGAGCAGTTCTTC

J gene: TRBJ1-6
D gene: -
clone size: many
V gene: TRBV30
CDR3 protein: CAWSVPRPTGSPLHF
CDR3 DNA: TGTGCCTGGAGTGTACCCCGACCGACTGGCTCACCCCTCCACTTT

J gene: TRBJ1-1
D gene: -
clone size: many
V gene: TRBV29-1
CDR3 protein: CSVELSGTEAFF
CDR3 DNA: TGCAGCGTTGAACTGTCGGGGACTGAAGCTTTCTTT

J gene: TRBJ1-5
D gene: -
clone size: many
V gene: TRBV7-8
CDR3 protein: CASSPQVLGRNQPQHF
CDR3 DNA: TGTGCCAGCAGCCCCCAGGTCTTGGGTCGCAATCAGCCCCAGCATTTT

J gene: TRBJ2-3
D gene: TRBD2
clone size: -
V gene: TRBV4-1
CDR3 protein: CASSQELAGGTDTQYF
CDR3 DNA: TGCGCCAGCAGCCAAGAACTAGCGGGAGGCACAGATACGCAGTATTTT

J gene: TRBJ2-1
D gene: -
clone size: many
V gene: TRBV12-5
CDR3 protein: CASGSTGNEQFF
CDR3 DNA: TGTGCTAGTGGTTCCACAGGGAATGAGCAGTTCTTC